This T cell receptor (beta chain) stems from a study of CD8 T cells in Susac syndrome (dated by TCRdb to the late 2010s). A note on the overall study: Among the Susac syndrome patients who were sequenced, clinically active disease was present in six and clinical remission was observed in about eight. Whether CD8+ T cell activation and differentiation in Susac syndrome was antigen driven was tested using repertoire sequencing. At blood withdrawal, Susac syndrome patients were either therapy-naive, taking corticosteroids (in some cases with IVIg as well), or taking IVIg alone. What the work shows at the level of the full study, not this receptor alone: The CD4+ T cell repertoire of patients with Susac syndrome showed no detectable clonal expansion. The TCR sequencing and HLA analysis was acknowledged to have included a relatively small number of individuals.

High-throughput TCR beta sequencing profiled peripheral blood CD8+ and CD4+ T cells from healthy donors, Susac syndrome patients and multiple sclerosis patients. The Susac syndrome patients fulfilled recently defined diagnostic criteria for definite or probable disease. Bulk CD8+ and CD4+ T cells were purified by magnetic negative isolation, whereas CD8+ TEMRA cells were enriched by FACS. Blood was collected in EDTA tubes and processed within 24 hours, with PBMCs isolated through density gradient centrifugation. PBMCs intended for TCR sequencing were cryopreserved in liquid nitrogen and thawed later in a water bath at 37 degrees C. The sorted or isolated CD4+, CD8+ and CD8+ TEMRA cells reached a purity of at least 90%. Trimmed from V: 5 bases; trimmed from J: 4 bases; junction bases lacking a gene match: 12. Taken from the germline V gene, the CDR1 and CDR2 loops are KGHSH and LQKENI. The CDR3 holds 16 amino acids from the cysteine to the phenylalanine. Just CDR3 DNA is preserved here, 48 bases in frame from base 1.

RNA was extracted using the RNeasy kit, and about 0.45 to 1 ug of the RNA was reverse transcribed with random hexamers. TCR beta CDR3 regions were amplified with the immunoSEQ multiplex PCR assay covering 54 Vbeta and 13 Jbeta segments. PCR amplification bias was corrected by using a synthetic template baseline for primer optimization and computational correction. From the authors' description of their analysis: Reads were annotated to V, D and J genes according to IMGT and were analyzed with immunoSEQ Analyzer, with only productive sequences retained. Clonality was calculated as one minus the Shannon entropy normalized by log2 of the number of productive unique sequences. For each patient and control, public and private clones were evaluated within the 100 most prevalent clones. A clone was defined as Susac-specific if it was absent from the healthy and MS cohorts, from roughly 980 published viral clones and from other ImmuneACCESS disease sequences. The raw public data were reprocessed by TCRdb itself: fastp quality trimming at Q25, MiXCR clonotype calling, in-frame beta chains only. Merged by CDR3 protein, the rows form single entries marked with the most common genes and DNA. The V and J calls, along with clone size, are taken from TCRdb and not from the paper's own processing. Recorded for this sample are some 170,000 distinct CDR3 sequences; around 94% of them occurred a single time. In total, the top ten clones hold more than 0.08% of the sample.

About this clonotype itself: The antigen this receptor binds is unknown. Base qualities were left out, and no much larger clone turns up one base away.

The receptor was derived from a human donor with Susac syndrome. The sequenced material came from CD4+ T cells from PBMCs. The rearranged chain carries TRBV18 and TRBJ2-3; 7 central nucleotides agree with TRBD2. The CDR3 reads as follows: CASSRGLLAGADTQYF. The DNA sequence reads TGTGCCAGCTCAAGGGGACTCCTCGCGGGGGCAGATACGCAGTATTTT. Reference TRBV18 and TRBJ2-3 proteins supply the regions before and after the CDR3; the full variable domain is: NAGVMQNPRHLVRRRGQEARLRCSPMKGHSHVYWYRQLPEEGLKFMVYLQKENIIDESGMPKERFSAEFPKEGPSILRIQQVVRGDSAAYFCASSRGLLAGADTQYFGPGTRLTVL.